Following are 14 T cell receptor beta chains from one sample sequenced in a study of blood T cell repertoires in COVID-19. This table comes from immunoSEQ multiplex PCR, and its TCRdb copy is limited to in-frame clones, with some not included. The sample contains about 470,000 clones, roughly nine tenths of which appear only once. The sample comprised PBMCs or T cells enriched from blood (not recorded which). These TCRs come from a woman aged 18 to 35 who had recovered from COVID-19.

This chain connects TRBV30 to TRBJ2-2; D may be TRBD2 (5 bases). The CDR3 consists of 13 residues. Trimming cost V 5 bases and J 1 base, with 8 bases left between them. From germline, CDR1 is GTSNPN and CDR2 SVGIG (reference sequence). In DNA form, the CDR3 reads TGTGCCTGGCGGGATTTGAACACCGGGGAGCTGTTTTTT. Translation gives CAWRDLNTGELFF.

This rearrangement joins TRBV6-5 to TRBJ1-3; no reliable D call. Germline CDR1 MNHEY, CDR2 SVGAGI. Trimming took off 4 bases at V and 6 bases at J, with 16 bases between the two ends. The CDR3 covers 15 residues. CDR3 in DNA: TGTGCCAGCAGTTCGACGGGCCAACTAGAAAACACCATATATTTT. As protein: CASSSTGQLENTIYF.

The V gene is TRBV7-2, the J gene TRBJ1-4, with TRBD1 matching 10 bases. V dropped 1 base and J dropped 8; count of bases not matched to a gene: 4. Germline V gene data show CDR1 as SGHTA and CDR2 as FQGNSA. This CDR3 is 15 amino acids long. CDR3 residues: CASSLETGGREKLFF. CDR3 nucleotides: TGTGCCAGCAGCTTAGAGACAGGGGGCCGAGAAAAACTGTTTTTT.

The chain is built from TRBV5-1 and TRBJ1-4; D gene ambiguous. This CDR3 is 15 amino acids long. V was pared by 4 bases and J by 5 bases, with 15 bases between. Germline V lookup: CDR1 SGHRS, CDR2 YFSETQ. This CDR3 reads CASSLTLGPNEKLFF. The CDR3 DNA reads TGCGCCAGCAGCCTGACACTGGGCCCAAATGAAAAACTGTTTTTT.

V is TRBV28 and J is TRBJ1-5, with 11 bases aligning to TRBD1. There are 20 residues in the CDR3. After removal of 2 bases from V and 2 bases from J, the junction contained 14 bases not matched to a gene. CDR1 and CDR2 from the germline V gene are MDHEN and SYDVKM. The CDR3 nucleotides read TGTGCCAGCAGTTTACGTTCCCGGGACAGGGGGTTGGGCGGCAATCAGCCCCAGCATTTT. The encoded protein is CASSLRSRDRGLGGNQPQHF.

The rearrangement uses TRBV6-5 and TRBJ1-2; 8 nucleotides align to TRBD1. The CDR3 runs 13 residues. From germline, CDR1 is MNHEY and CDR2 SVGAGI. J lost 3 bases, V lost 4 bases, and 1 base had no gene match. The CDR3: CASSLDRDYGYTF. DNA of the CDR3: TGTGCCAGCAGTTTGGACAGGGACTATGGCTACACCTTC.

This chain joins TRBV5-1 and TRBJ1-1; D might be TRBD1 (5 bases). This CDR3 has 14 amino acids. Germline V gene data show CDR1 as SGHRS and CDR2 as YFSETQ. Trimming took off 7 bases at V and 0 bases at J, with 13 bases between the two ends. CDR3 in DNA: TGCGCCAGCGGGAGGGGCGGGATGAACACTGAAGCTTTCTTT. Its translation is CASGRGGMNTEAFF.

The chain uses TRBV3-1 (or the pseudogene TRBV3-2) and TRBJ1-3; 7 bases align to TRBD1. V shed 2 bases, J shed 8 bases, and the junction held 6 bases outside the gene matches. Looked up from germline, CDR1 is LGHDT and CDR2 is YNNKEL (reference sequence). The CDR3 length is 14 residues. The CDR3 is CASSQNDRVDTIYF. The CDR3 DNA reads as TGTGCCAGCAGCCAAAATGACAGGGTGGACACCATATATTTT.

The rearrangement uses TRBV10-2 and TRBJ2-1; TRBD2 is a possible D gene (7 bases). CDR3 length: 14 residues. V was cut by 7 bases and J by 8 bases, with 18 bases left in between. Germline values: CDR1 WSHSY, CDR2 SAAADI. Here the CDR3 reads CASMGGGRFDEQFF. DNA for the CDR3: TGCGCCAGCATGGGGGGGGGCAGGTTCGATGAGCAGTTCTTC.

This clone was detected once. This chain uses TRBV18 with TRBJ2-1, with D maybe TRBD2 (6 bases). V lost 0 bases and J lost 10, with 19 bases in between. CDR3 length: 16 residues. The germline V gene has CDR1 KGHSH and CDR2 LQKENI. For the CDR3, the DNA is TGTGCCAGCTCACCACCTGGCGGGGTAGCCCTTCCCGAGCAGTTCTTC. As protein: CASSPPGGVALPEQFF.

The J gene is TRBJ1-5, the V gene TRBV19; D unresolved. The V and J ends lost 0 bases and 7 bases respectively, with 13 bases between them. Per germline, CDR1 LNHDA and CDR2 SQIVND (reference sequence). This CDR3 is 15 amino acids long. The CDR3 protein is CASSIDYRNFQPQHF. Here the CDR3 DNA reads TGTGCCAGTAGTATAGATTACAGAAATTTCCAGCCCCAGCATTTT.

This rearrangement joins TRBV6-1 to TRBJ1-6, with TRBD1 as a possible D gene (5 bases). Trimming removed 3 bases at V and 8 bases at J, with 8 bases between. Germline assignment: CDR1 MNHNS and CDR2 SASEGT. CDR3 size: 13 residues. CDR3 nucleotide sequence: TGTGCCAGCAGTGACAGGGATGATTCACCCCTCCACTTT. Protein product: CASSDRDDSPLHF.

V usage is TRBV7-9 and J usage is TRBJ2-7; D is possibly TRBD1 (5 bases). The V and J ends lost 5 bases and 4 bases respectively, with 18 bases between them. The CDR3 extends over 15 amino acids. Germline V gene data show CDR1 as SEHNR and CDR2 as FQNEAQ (reference sequence). CDR3 DNA sequence: TGTGCCAGCAGCGGATCCGATGACAGCGTGTACGAGCAGTACTTC. It encodes CASSGSDDSVYEQYF. Full variable domain (rest looked up from reference TRBV7-9 and TRBJ2-7): DTGVSQNPRHKITKRGQNVTFRCDPISEHNRLYWYRQTLGQGPEFLTYFQNEAQLEKSRLLSDRFSAERPKGSFSTLEIQRTEQGDSAMYLCASSGSDDSVYEQYFGPGTRLTVT.

DNA of the CDR3: TGTGCCAGCAGCTTCCCGGACAGGGGGGACAATGAGCAGTTCTTC. Its translation is CASSFPDRGDNEQFF. This rearrangement joins TRBV7-3 to TRBJ2-1, with 10 bases fitting TRBD1. The CDR3 covers 15 residues. Per the germline V gene, CDR1 is SGHTA and CDR2 is FQGTGA. V shed 3 bases and J 5 bases; nucleotides not matched to a gene: 4.